This T cell receptor beta chain was sequenced during a study of shared clonotypes between healthy human individuals. With regard to this clone: The antigen is undetermined.

The data were produced by immunoSEQ multiplex PCR, yet TCRdb's version contains in-frame clones alone and is incomplete. There are hundreds of thousands of clones in the sample; around 78% occur only once, and about 12% lies in the top ten. This CDR3 region has 15 residues. V shed 5 bases and J 7 bases; nucleotides not matched to a gene: 12. Per germline, CDR1 MDHEN and CDR2 SYDVKM. Whole-study findings and limits: Since donors were few, the genetic and exposure-history diversity represented was limited.

The rearrangement links TRBV28 to TRBJ2-7; the match to TRBD1 covers 9 bases. The TCR was taken from a woman in her 40s in good health. Some clones in this sample may be carry-over from other donors' samples. The specimen was PBMCs. CDR3 bases: TGTGCCAGCAGTCCAAGGGACAGGGACTCGGGTGAGCAGTACTTC. Protein: CASSPRDRDSGEQYF.